This is a list of T cell receptor beta chains from one sample in a study of cytomegalovirus exposure and HLA in healthy donors. This table comes from immunoSEQ multiplex PCR, and its TCRdb copy is limited to in-frame clones, with some not included. The sample has some 67,000 clones. The sequenced sample was PBMCs. Receptor source: a woman in her 30s in good health and CMV-seronegative. The CDR3 runs from the conserved cysteine through the conserved F or W. Fields, in order: CDR3 DNA, CDR3 protein, V gene, J gene, CDR3 length, D gene. The D gene is left open where the match is weak.

CDR3nt: TGCGCCAGCAGCCAAGGACGGGGGTCTAGGGTTATGAACACTGAAGCTTTCTTT
CDR3aa: CASSQGRGSRVMNTEAFF
v_gene: TRBV4-1
j_gene: TRBJ1-1
len: 18
d_gene: NA

CDR3nt: TGCGCCAGCAGACCGGGACAGGGGATGAACACTGAAGCTTTCTTT
CDR3aa: CASRPGQGMNTEAFF
v_gene: TRBV5-1
j_gene: TRBJ1-1
len: 15
d_gene: TRBD1

CDR3nt: TGTGCCTTGAGCCGACTTGGGGGGGATGAGCAGTTCTTC
CDR3aa: CALSRLGGDEQFF
v_gene: TRBV30
j_gene: TRBJ2-1
len: 13
d_gene: TRBD2

CDR3nt: TGTGCCCTCGAAGAGGGCCAGTCTGGGGGCTACACCTTC
CDR3aa: CALEEGQSGGYTF
v_gene: TRBV28
j_gene: TRBJ1-2
len: 13
d_gene: NA

CDR3nt: TGCGCCAGCAGCCAAGATGGCGGGAGCTATGGCTACACCTTC
CDR3aa: CASSQDGGSYGYTF
v_gene: TRBV4-1
j_gene: TRBJ1-2
len: 14
d_gene: NA

CDR3nt: TGTGCCAGCAGTTTACAGGGGCACAGGGGCGGAAACACCATATATTTT
CDR3aa: CASSLQGHRGGNTIYF
v_gene: TRBV28
j_gene: TRBJ1-3
len: 16
d_gene: TRBD1

CDR3nt: TGTGCCAGCAGCGTAGGACTAGCGGGACCTCTCGCCTACGAGCAGTACTTC
CDR3aa: CASSVGLAGPLAYEQYF
v_gene: TRBV9
j_gene: TRBJ2-7
len: 17
d_gene: TRBD2

CDR3nt: TGTGCCAGCAGCCCCTCCCTTACGGGAGAACGGGATACGCAGTATTTT
CDR3aa: CASSPSLTGERDTQYF
v_gene: TRBV11-3
j_gene: TRBJ2-3
len: 16
d_gene: NA

CDR3nt: TGTGCCAGCAGGGACGACAGGGGCCGAAACACCATATATTTT
CDR3aa: CASRDDRGRNTIYF
v_gene: TRBV6-5
j_gene: TRBJ1-3
len: 14
d_gene: TRBD1

CDR3nt: TGCGCCAGCAGCCAAGTCCTGGGGGCGGCTGGAAACACCATATATTTT
CDR3aa: CASSQVLGAAGNTIYF
v_gene: TRBV4-3
j_gene: TRBJ1-3
len: 16
d_gene: NA

CDR3nt: TGTGCCAGCAGCGTAGCCGATGTATGGGCCTCTGGAAACACCATATATTTT
CDR3aa: CASSVADVWASGNTIYF
v_gene: TRBV9
j_gene: TRBJ1-3
len: 17
d_gene: NA

CDR3nt: TGTGCCAGCTCAGACCGGGACAGGGGAGTGGATACGCAGTATTTT
CDR3aa: CASSDRDRGVDTQYF
v_gene: TRBV18
j_gene: TRBJ2-3
len: 15
d_gene: TRBD1

CDR3nt: TGTGCCAGCAGCCGGACGACAGGATTCTCCTACGAGCAGTACTTC
CDR3aa: CASSRTTGFSYEQYF
v_gene: TRBV5-6
j_gene: TRBJ2-7
len: 15
d_gene: NA

CDR3nt: TGTGCCAGCTCACCAGGGCAGGGAAGGTACGAGCAGTACTTC
CDR3aa: CASSPGQGRYEQYF
v_gene: TRBV18
j_gene: TRBJ2-7
len: 14
d_gene: NA

CDR3nt: TGTGCCATCAGTGAGAAAGGCCAGGGGGGTGGCGGCTACACCTTC
CDR3aa: CAISEKGQGGGGYTF
v_gene: TRBV10-3
j_gene: TRBJ1-2
len: 15
d_gene: TRBD1

CDR3nt: TGCAGTCAATGGGACACCTATGGCTACACCTTC
CDR3aa: CSQWDTYGYTF
v_gene: TRBV29-1
j_gene: TRBJ1-2
len: 11
d_gene: NA

CDR3nt: TGCGCCAGCAGCCCGGGACAGGGGGCGCCTACTGTTGAAGCTTTCTTT
CDR3aa: CASSPGQGAPTVEAFF
v_gene: TRBV5-1
j_gene: TRBJ1-1
len: 16
d_gene: TRBD1

CDR3nt: TGTGCCAGTAGTACCCTGACAGGGGTTAAGGGGGAGCTGTTTTTT
CDR3aa: CASSTLTGVKGELFF
v_gene: TRBV19
j_gene: TRBJ2-2
len: 15
d_gene: TRBD1

CDR3nt: TGTGCCAGCAGCGTAGAGGCGGCTAGAGGCACAGATACGCAGTATTTT
CDR3aa: CASSVEAARGTDTQYF
v_gene: TRBV9
j_gene: TRBJ2-3
len: 16
d_gene: NA

CDR3nt: TGTGCCAGCAGCTTAGCCGGCGGATCGAACACCGGGGAGCTGTTTTTT
CDR3aa: CASSLAGGSNTGELFF
v_gene: TRBV7-9
j_gene: TRBJ2-2
len: 16
d_gene: NA

CDR3nt: TGTGCCTGGAGTGTACGGTTCGGGGACAGGGAGTTTCACACTGAAGCTTTCTTT
CDR3aa: CAWSVRFGDREFHTEAFF
v_gene: TRBV30
j_gene: TRBJ1-1
len: 18
d_gene: TRBD1